The rows below give T cell receptor beta chains drawn from one sample of a study of blood T cell repertoires in COVID-19. Sequenced by immunoSEQ multiplex PCR; TCRdb stores in-frame clones only, minus some. The table records some 510,000 clones, roughly 90% of them present only once. The material sequenced was PBMCs or T cells enriched from blood (not recorded which). All receptors derive from a woman aged 40 to 50 who had recovered from COVID-19. Both conserved end residues are part of each CDR3. A D gene is named only where the DNA matches it firmly. Only some rows state a clone size, as once, few, many or a class for expanded clones.

j_call v_call clone_size d_call cdr3_aa cdr3_nt
TRBJ2-4 TRBV5-8 . TRBD2 CASSRWEGTKNIQYF TGTGCCAGCAGCCGGTGGGAGGGTACCAAAAACATTCAGTACTTC
TRBJ2-5 TRBV14 . TRBD1 CASSLQGARQETQYF TGTGCCAGCAGCCTACAGGGGGCGAGGCAAGAGACCCAGTACTTC
TRBJ1-1 TRBV27 . . CASSVTVNTEAFF TGTGCCAGCAGTGTCACAGTGAACACTGAAGCTTTCTTT
TRBJ2-3 TRBV12-5 . . CASGLVLDRRAPDTQYF TGTGCTAGTGGTTTGGTACTGGATCGGAGGGCCCCAGATACGCAGTATTTT
TRBJ2-1 TRBV15 . . CATSRAAREQFF TGTGCCACCAGCAGAGCCGCCAGGGAGCAGTTCTTC
TRBJ2-1 TRBV6-6 . . CASSYQYTDNEQFF TGTGCCAGCAGTTACCAGTACACAGATAATGAGCAGTTCTTC
TRBJ2-1 TRBV11-2 . . CASSLTGYNEQFF TGTGCCAGCAGCTTAACAGGTTACAATGAGCAGTTCTTC
TRBJ2-1 TRBV27 once TRBD2 CASSPYSGRALLGSYNEQFF TGTGCCAGCAGTCCGTATAGCGGGAGGGCCCTTCTAGGATCCTACAATGAGCAGTTCTTC
TRBJ2-7 TRBV7-8 . . CASSSAQAPYEQYF TGTGCCAGCAGCTCCGCTCAGGCCCCATACGAGCAGTACTTC
TRBJ1-3 TRBV9 . . CASSVKGDSGNTIYF TGTGCCAGCAGCGTCAAGGGGGACTCTGGAAACACCATATATTTT
TRBJ1-2 TRBV2 once . CASSLLVQLSNYGYTF TGTGCCAGCAGCTTGTTGGTACAGCTTTCTAACTATGGCTACACCTTC
TRBJ1-4 TRBV6-5 . . CASSLRETNEKLFF TGTGCCAGTTCACTTCGGGAAACTAATGAAAAACTGTTTTTT
TRBJ2-5 TRBV5-4 . TRBD2 CASSPGSGGASETQYF TGTGCCAGCAGTCCAGGTAGCGGGGGGGCTTCGGAGACCCAGTACTTC
TRBJ2-7 TRBV5-1 . TRBD1 CASSMTWTGSSYEQYF TGCGCCAGCAGCATGACCTGGACAGGGAGCTCCTACGAGCAGTACTTC
TRBJ2-5 TRBV5-6 . . CASSLVRVEETQYF TGTGCCAGCAGCTTGGTCAGGGTAGAGGAGACCCAGTACTTC
TRBJ2-4 TRBV19 . TRBD1 CASSSTGALAKNIQYF TGTGCCAGTAGTTCCACAGGGGCCCTAGCCAAAAACATTCAGTACTTC
TRBJ2-5 TRBV9 . . CASSVDPSWETQYF TGTGCCAGCAGCGTAGATCCCAGTTGGGAGACCCAGTACTTC
TRBJ2-7 TRBV9 . TRBD2 CASSVGSGSFHEQYF TGTGCCAGCAGCGTAGGGAGCGGGAGCTTCCACGAGCAGTACTTC
TRBJ1-5 TRBV7-9 . . CASSFGEIRNQPQHF TGTGCCAGCAGCTTTGGGGAGATACGCAATCAGCCCCAGCATTTT
TRBJ2-1 TRBV5-1 . . CASSSDPGQLDNEQFF TGCGCCAGCAGCTCCGACCCGGGACAACTTGACAATGAGCAGTTCTTC
TRBJ2-7 TRBV29-1 . . CSVAVGWAEQYF TGCAGCGTTGCGGTTGGATGGGCCGAGCAGTACTTC
TRBJ1-1 TRBV5-1 . . CASSLGRRVGTEAFF TGCGCCAGCAGCTTGGGGCGGAGGGTGGGCACTGAAGCTTTCTTT
TRBJ2-2 TRBV10-1 . TRBD1 CASSDYLPGRDRGNTGELFF TGCGCCAGCAGTGACTACCTTCCCGGCCGGGACAGGGGGAACACCGGGGAGCTGTTTTTT
TRBJ2-3 TRBV13 . TRBD1 CASSLEGGRDTQYF TGTGCCAGCAGCTTAGAAGGGGGCAGGGATACGCAGTATTTT
TRBJ1-5 TRBV30 . . CAWSEGDGGSQPQHF TGTGCCTGGAGTGAGGGGGATGGGGGCAGTCAGCCCCAGCATTTT
TRBJ1-2 TRBV6-5 . TRBD1 CASSPVTGGNYGYTF TGTGCCAGCAGTCCCGTGACAGGGGGTAACTATGGCTACACCTTC
TRBJ2-1 TRBV27 . TRBD2 CASSLWTSGRYNEQFF TGTGCCAGCAGTTTATGGACTAGCGGGAGGTACAATGAGCAGTTCTTC
TRBJ1-1 TRBV4-1 . TRBD1 CASSQGPGTVNTEAFF TGCGCCAGCAGCCAAGGCCCCGGGACAGTGAACACTGAAGCTTTCTTT
TRBJ2-3 TRBV19 . TRBD1 CASSYGTGSSTDTQYF TGTGCCAGTAGTTACGGGACAGGGTCTAGCACAGATACGCAGTATTTT
TRBJ2-7 TRBV7-2 few . CASSLDRTNYEQYF TGTGCCAGCAGCTTAGACCGTACAAACTACGAGCAGTACTTC
TRBJ1-1 TRBV7-8 . . CASSLLGRGTEAFF TGTGCCAGCAGCTTACTCGGCAGGGGCACTGAAGCTTTCTTT
TRBJ2-5 TRBV6-2/TRBV6-3 once TRBD2 CASSYSGRVETQYF TGTGCCAGCAGCTATAGCGGGAGGGTTGAGACCCAGTACTTC
TRBJ1-2 TRBV18 . . CASSPVQGMNGYTF TGTGCCAGCTCACCAGTGCAGGGAATGAATGGCTACACCTTC
TRBJ2-3 TRBV6-1 . TRBD2 CASSEMLAGSDTQYF TGTGCCAGCAGTGAAATGCTAGCGGGCTCGGATACGCAGTATTTT
TRBJ1-2 TRBV7-8 . TRBD1 CASSFGQGGGYTF TGTGCCAGCAGCTTCGGACAGGGTGGTGGCTACACCTTC
TRBJ2-7 TRBV5-1 . . CASSSTGSNEQYF TGCGCCAGCAGTAGTACAGGGTCTAACGAGCAGTACTTC
TRBJ1-1 TRBV29-1 . . CSVTLKSDSNTEAFF TGCAGCGTCACCCTGAAATCCGACAGCAACACTGAAGCTTTCTTT
TRBJ2-7 TRBV3-1/TRBV3-2 . TRBD1 CASSQGGTAPMSNYEQYF TGTGCCAGCAGCCAAGGTGGGACAGCTCCCATGTCGAACTACGAGCAGTACTTC
TRBJ2-2 TRBV4-2 . TRBD1 CASSSHGGQGANGELFF TGTGCCAGCAGCTCCCACGGCGGACAGGGGGCTAACGGGGAGCTGTTTTTT
TRBJ1-2 TRBV5-4 . . CASSLEGGTNYGYTF TGTGCCAGCAGCTTGGAAGGGGGAACTAACTATGGCTACACCTTC
TRBJ2-1 TRBV19 . . CASSPKGPKDEQFF TGTGCCAGTAGTCCGAAGGGGCCGAAGGATGAGCAGTTCTTC
TRBJ2-5 TRBV19 . TRBD1 CASSILLTGGGETQYF TGTGCCAGTAGTATTCTCCTGACAGGGGGCGGGGAGACCCAGTACTTC
TRBJ1-1 TRBV11-3 . . CASSIGQNTEAFF TGTGCCAGCAGCATTGGACAGAACACTGAAGCTTTCTTT
TRBJ1-5 TRBV29-1 . . CSVQGQGNQPQHF TGCAGCGTTCAAGGGCAAGGCAATCAGCCCCAGCATTTT
TRBJ2-1 TRBV7-2 . . CASSPKQSTYNEQFF TGTGCCAGCAGCCCCAAGCAATCGACCTACAATGAGCAGTTCTTC
TRBJ2-7 TRBV7-2 . TRBD1 CASTAGLPGQGYEQYF TGTGCCAGCACCGCCGGATTACCGGGACAGGGATACGAGCAGTACTTC
TRBJ2-4 TRBV19 . . CASSIAQVQNIQYF TGTGCCAGTAGTATAGCTCAGGTCCAAAACATTCAGTACTTC
TRBJ1-1 TRBV7-9 many TRBD1 CASSFTGGENTEAFF TGTGCCAGCAGCTTCACAGGGGGGGAGAACACTGAAGCTTTCTTT
TRBJ2-2 TRBV5-6 . TRBD2 CASRTGTSVTGELFF TGTGCCAGCAGGACCGGGACTAGCGTCACCGGGGAGCTGTTTTTT
TRBJ2-1 TRBV6-5 . TRBD2 CASSLRGGSYNEQFF TGTGCCAGCAGCCTCCGCGGGGGGAGCTACAATGAGCAGTTCTTC
TRBJ1-4 TRBV5-6 few TRBD1 CASSRKQGALEKLFF TGTGCCAGCAGTCGTAAACAGGGGGCGCTTGAAAAACTGTTTTTT
TRBJ1-1 TRBV19 . . CASSISGTDTEAFF TGTGCCAGTAGTATATCGGGGACTGACACTGAAGCTTTCTTT
TRBJ1-6 TRBV25-1 . . CASSDPDRSSYNSPLHF TGTGCCAGCAGTGATCCCGACAGGAGCTCCTATAATTCACCCCTCCACTTT
TRBJ2-1 TRBV19 . . CASATRYYNEQFF TGTGCCAGTGCGACAAGGTACTACAATGAGCAGTTCTTC
TRBJ1-6 TRBV18 . . CASSPRSGGERSPLHF TGTGCCAGCTCACCCCGAAGTGGCGGGGAACGGTCACCCCTCCACTTT
TRBJ1-1 TRBV3-1/TRBV3-2 . . CASSSGGLAFF TGTGCCAGCAGCTCCGGGGGTCTAGCTTTCTTT